These 8 T cell receptor beta chains were all obtained from the same sample, sequenced in a study of blood T cell repertoires in COVID-19. Some clones are missing from TCRdb's copy, which holds only in-frame ones; the method was immunoSEQ multiplex PCR. The data contain 200,000 to 300,000 clones, about 88% of them seen just once; the ten biggest clones take up about 2%. Sequenced input: peripheral blood. The receptors shown here come from a man aged 25-40 years with active or convalescent COVID-19.

V and J are TRBV3-1 (or the pseudogene TRBV3-2) and TRBJ1-2; a weak D match, TRBD1 (5 bases). The germline V gene has CDR1 LGHDT and CDR2 YNNKEL (reference sequence). The V and J ends lost 7 bases and 3 bases respectively, with 21 bases between them. The CDR3 covers 16 residues. DNA of the CDR3: TGTGCCAGCACCCCTTCGCTTCCAGGGTCATACTATGGCTACACCTTC. This encodes CASTPSLPGSYYGYTF.

Concerning this clone: The same CDR3 arises from other DNA sequences in this sample as well. The V call is TRBV19, the J call TRBJ2-1; D is unclear. The CDR3 is made up of 13 amino acids. Trimming removed 0 bases from V and 7 bases from J, with 7 bases in between. Germline lookup yields CDR1 LNHDA and CDR2 SQIVND (reference sequence). CDR3 sequence reads: CASSIDLRNEQFF. In DNA, the CDR3 is TGTGCCAGTAGTATAGATCTGAGAAATGAGCAGTTCTTC.

The chain carries TRBV20-1 and TRBJ2-7, with 10 bases fitting TRBD1. CDR1 is DFQATT, CDR2 SNEGSKA, per germline (reference sequence). V was pared by 3 bases and J by 0 bases, with 5 bases of the junction left unmatched. The CDR3 totals 15 residues. The DNA of the CDR3 is TGCAGTGCTAGTGCCCGGGACAGGGGCTCCTACGAGCAGTACTTC. This encodes CSASARDRGSYEQYF.

The CDR3 is CASSLGLATSTDTQYF. The CDR3 coding sequence is TGCGCCAGCAGCCTCGGACTAGCGACCAGCACAGATACGCAGTATTTT. The chain recombines TRBV4-3 with TRBJ2-3; TRBD2 matches 9 bases. The trim removed 4 bases at V and 0 bases at J, leaving 5 bases unmatched. Germline CDR1 reads LGHNA; CDR2 reads YSLEER. The CDR3 is 16 residues long.

The chain has TRBV6-2 or TRBV6-3 and TRBJ1-1; D is unresolved. Germline assignment: CDR1 MNHEY and CDR2 SVGEGT. The CDR3 consists of 13 residues. Deletions cut 4 bases from V and 3 bases from J, with 9 bases between. CDR3 amino acids: CASSSGSYTEAFF. CDR3 in DNA: TGTGCCAGCAGTTCCGGTTCGTACACTGAAGCTTTCTTT.

This rearrangement joins TRBV9 to TRBJ1-2, with 8 positions matching TRBD1. V shed 5 bases, J shed 10 bases, and the junction held 4 bases outside the gene matches. The germline V gene encodes CDR1 SGDLS and CDR2 YYNGEE. CDR3 length: 11 amino acids. The CDR3 protein is CASSTGGFYTF. CDR3 nucleotides: TGTGCCAGCAGTACAGGGGGGTTCTACACCTTC.

The chain couples TRBV5-5 to TRBJ1-2; maybe TRBD1 (5 bases). CDR3 size: 14 residues. Trimming took 0 bases from V and 5 from J, leaving 11 bases between them. Germline CDR1 SGHKS, CDR2 YYEKEE (reference sequence). The CDR3, as DNA: TGTGCCAGCAGCTTGGGTTGGGGGGTTTATGGCTACACCTTC. It encodes CASSLGWGVYGYTF.

This clone showed up just once. The V and J genes are TRBV30 and TRBJ1-5, with D hard to call. Trimming left V 2 bases short and J 2 bases short, with 10 bases between. Germline CDR1 GTSNPN, CDR2 SVGIG (reference sequence). This CDR3 region has 14 residues. The CDR3 sequence is CAWSSGSGNQPQHF. CDR3 bases: TGTGCCTGGAGTAGCGGATCTGGCAATCAGCCCCAGCATTTT.